This T cell receptor beta chain was documented in a study of T cell repertoires in cytomegalovirus infection. The germline gives CDR1 MDHEN, CDR2 SYDVKM. The V end lost 2 bases, the J end lost 7 bases, and 23 bases lay between the germline ends. The CDR3 spans 17 residues. MiXCR, applied by TCRdb to the reads, yields one record per CDR3 protein. The sample lists roughly 760,000 distinct CDR3 sequences; roughly 35% were seen once. J is TRBJ1-2 and V is TRBV28, with D unresolved. The origin of this receptor is a human donor in good health (CMV status not recorded). Some clones in this sample may be carry-over from other donors' samples. The sample consisted of PBMCs. CDR3 sequence: CASSLTIPQNNRVGYTF. CDR3 coding DNA: TGTGCCAGCAGTTTAACCATTCCGCAGAATAATCGCGTTGGCTACACCTTC.